This TCR beta chain was sequenced during a study of T cells in Graves' hyperthyroidism and ophthalmopathy. Across the whole study: Staff took peripheral blood when the initial diagnosis was made, before any treatment began.

Clinicians diagnosed patients from clinical symptoms, serum thyroxine and TRAb, thyroid ultrasound and orbital computed tomography. Amplification yielded TCR beta CDR3 regions, with RNA transcripts as the source. HTBI primers were the set used in a first-round RT-PCR of the TCR CDR3. TCRdb reprocessed the multiplex PCR reads via MiXCR and lists one record per CDR3 protein. Of around 350,000 distinct CDR3 sequences in the sample, roughly 14% were seen once. The CDR3 sequence is 15 residues long. The V gene end was trimmed by 3 bases and the J gene end by 7 bases; junction bases not matched to a gene: 11. Germline V CDR1 and CDR2: KGHSH, LQKENI. Many counts were recorded for this clonotype.

The clonotype was recovered from a woman between 25 and 40 years old with Graves' ophthalmopathy. The chain couples TRBV18 to TRBJ1-2, with 7 bases fitting TRBD1. Sequenced input: blood. CDR3 in DNA: TGTGCCAGCTCACCCGGACAGGACTTTACCTTTGGCTACACCTTC. Encoded protein: CASSPGQDFTFGYTF.